This T cell receptor beta chain emerged from a study of identical twins. Study outcomes and limitations: Beta clonotypes that were abundant in cord blood contained fewer insertions, a pattern absent from memory repertoires.

Template switching created a universal primer site, and the cDNA included unique molecular identifiers. TCRdb used MiXCR to reprocess the 5' RACE reads, holding one entry per CDR3 protein. The sample lists 500,000 or so distinct CDR3 sequences, more than 13% occurring once. Losses at the gene ends were 7 bases for V and 10 bases for J; bases not matched to a gene: 11. CDR3 size: 15 residues. This clonotype has more than one count but fewer than ten. Its target is not known. Another study also made use of these data, one on yellow fever vaccine responses in identical twins.

Sequences were obtained from CD4+ T cells sorted from blood. This clonotype originated in a woman aged 18-35 years in good health. This chain connects TRBV12-3 or TRBV12-4 to TRBJ1-6; TRBD1 aligns across 9 bases. The CDR3 loop reads CASTSYRGRESPLHF. The CDR3 DNA sequence: TGTGCCAGCACCTCGTACAGGGGGCGGGAGTCACCCCTCCACTTT.